These 10 T cell receptor beta chains were all obtained from the same sample, sequenced in a study of T cells in localized non-small cell lung cancer. Clones were read by immunoSEQ multiplex PCR, and TCRdb kept only the in-frame ones, dropping some. The table includes roughly 18,000 clones, over 75% detected once. The source material was peripheral blood, sampled before any cancer treatment. The receptors stem from a female donor older than 55 with stage I lung adenocarcinoma.

Here the CDR3 reads CASSPGRAGANVLTF. The DNA of the CDR3 is TGCGCCAGCAGTCCTGGCAGAGCTGGGGCCAACGTCCTGACTTTC. This chain connects TRBV4-1 to TRBJ2-6; D remains ambiguous. V dropped 6 bases and J dropped 2 bases, with 11 bases sitting between them. In germline, CDR1 is MGHRA, CDR2 YSYEKL. This CDR3 comprises 15 residues.

The gene calls are TRBV7-9 and TRBJ2-3; 7 nucleotides line up with TRBD2. The ends lost 5 bases at V and 3 bases at J; junction bases unmatched: 8. The CDR3 is 15 residues long. CDR1 and CDR2 from the germline V gene are SEHNR and FQNEAQ (reference sequence). This CDR3 is CASSPGGGDTDTQYF. CDR3 bases: TGTGCCAGCAGCCCCGGGGGAGGGGATACAGATACGCAGTATTTT.

The V and J genes are TRBV19 and TRBJ1-2, with D unclear. Trimming took off 3 bases at V and 9 bases at J, with 20 bases between the two ends. In germline, CDR1 is LNHDA, CDR2 SQIVND (reference sequence). CDR3 length equals 15 residues. CDR3 nucleotides: TGTGCCAGTAGTATTATAATGGAGGGTGGAAACCGCTACACCTTC. Encoded protein: CASSIIMEGGNRYTF. Supplemented by reference TRBV19 and TRBJ1-2, the full variable domain reads DGGITQSPKYLFRKEGQNVTLSCEQNLNHDAMYWYRQDPGQGLRLIYYSQIVNDFQKGDIAEGYSVSREKKESFPLTVTSAQKNPTAFYLCASSIIMEGGNRYTFGSGTRLTVV.

For the CDR3, the DNA is TGTGCCAGCAGCTTAGGTTTCTTCCGGGGCAGGAACACTGAAGCTTTCTTT. This sequence encodes CASSLGFFRGRNTEAFF. This chain links TRBV7-8 with TRBJ1-1; D is possibly TRBD1 (5 bases). Per germline, CDR1 SGHVS and CDR2 FQNEAQ. There are 17 residues in the CDR3. Between the trimmed V and J ends, which lost 1 base and 1 base, there was a span of 16 bases.

This chain links TRBV6-6 with TRBJ2-7, with D maybe TRBD2 (5 bases). The CDR3 spans 12 residues. From germline, CDR1 is MNHNY and CDR2 SVGAGI (reference sequence). The germline V and J ends were trimmed by 8 bases and 7 bases, with 15 bases remaining between them. CDR3 sequence reads: CASRTFSGEQYF. The CDR3 region has the DNA TGTGCCAGCCGGACGTTTTCGGGAGAGCAGTACTTC.

The CDR3 DNA reads TGTGCCAGCAGTGAATTAAGGGACACGACGCAGTATTTT. Translated, it gives CASSELRDTTQYF. The rearrangement joins TRBV6-1 to TRBJ2-3, with TRBD1 as a possible D gene (6 bases). Germline CDR1 MNHNS, CDR2 SASEGT. Trimming stripped 2 bases from V and 9 bases from J, with 12 bases between. The CDR3 length is 13 residues.

The chain combines TRBV5-6 with TRBJ1-4; D remains ambiguous. This CDR3 contains 16 residues. Between the trimmed V and J ends, which lost 0 bases and 0 bases, there was a span of 9 bases. Germline-derived CDR1 and CDR2 are SGHDT and YYEEEE. CDR3 protein: CASSLVRGPTNEKLFF. For the CDR3, the DNA is TGTGCCAGCAGCTTGGTTAGAGGGCCAACTAATGAAAAACTGTTTTTT. The entire variable domain, with the rest obtained from reference TRBV5-6 and TRBJ1-4, is as follows: DAGVTQSPTHLIKTRGQQVTLRCSPKSGHDTVSWYQQALGQGPQFIFQYYEEEERQRGNFPDRFSGHQFPNYSSELNVNALLLGDSALYLCASSLVRGPTNEKLFFGSGTQLSVL.

The chain recombines TRBV7-2 with TRBJ1-1; D is possibly TRBD1 (5 bases). With 7 bases removed from V and 1 base from J, the gap between germline ends came to 10 bases. The CDR3 contains 13 residues. From germline, CDR1 is SGHTA and CDR2 FQGNSA. Here the CDR3 reads CASTRGENTEAFF. CDR3 in DNA: TGTGCCAGCACCCGAGGGGAGAACACTGAAGCTTTCTTT.

This clone was counted only a few times. V gene TRBV18 combines with J gene TRBJ2-1, with TRBD1 identical over 7 bases. CDR3 size: 15 residues. The trim removed 2 bases at V and 4 bases at J, leaving 5 bases unmatched. The germline gives CDR1 KGHSH, CDR2 LQKENI. Here the CDR3 reads CASSPYSGQYNEQFF. The CDR3 nucleotides are TGTGCCAGCTCACCATACTCGGGACAGTACAATGAGCAGTTCTTC. The whole variable domain, filled in from reference TRBV18 and TRBJ2-1, reads NAGVMQNPRHLVRRRGQEARLRCSPMKGHSHVYWYRQLPEEGLKFMVYLQKENIIDESGMPKERFSAEFPKEGPSILRIQQVVRGDSAAYFCASSPYSGQYNEQFFGPGTRLTVL.

This rearrangement joins TRBV30 to TRBJ2-7, with D possibly TRBD1 on 6 matching bases. V lost 7 bases and J 6 bases, leaving 19 bases between the germline ends. Germline CDR1 GTSNPN, CDR2 SVGIG (reference sequence). CDR3 length: 13 residues. This CDR3 reads CASRTAEGPEQYF. CDR3 nucleotide sequence: TGTGCCTCTCGGACAGCCGAAGGTCCCGAGCAGTACTTC. Variable domain in full (rest from reference TRBV30 and TRBJ2-7): SQTIHQWPATLVQPVGSPLSLECTVEGTSNPNLYWYRQAAGRGLQLLFYSVGIGQISSEVPQNLSASRPQDRQFILSSKKLLLSDSGFYLCASRTAEGPEQYFGPGTRLTVT.